This T cell receptor (beta chain) stems from a study of T-cell reconstitution after alpha-beta-depleted transplantation in children. This clonotype was counted only a few times. This sample's TCRbeta library carried unique molecular identifier barcodes. Each CDR3 protein is one row after TCRdb ran MiXCR on the PCR reads. The table includes approximately 89,000 distinct CDR3 sequences, about 16% detected once. CDR3 length: 15 residues. Germline V gene data show CDR1 as MNHEY and CDR2 as SVGAGI. Trimming removed 0 bases at V and 7 bases at J, with 12 bases between. The receptor was isolated from a male patient aged 2 to 10 who had a stem cell transplant for acute lymphoblastic leukemia, so the T cells may come from the graft donor. The chain has TRBV6-5 and TRBJ1-4; D unclear. Material: PBMCs, mostly from graft donor cells, obtained 180 days after TCRalphabeta/CD19-depleted stem cell transplant. The CDR3 coding sequence is TGTGCCAGCAGTTACTCGAGCTTAATGGCTGAAAAACTGTTTTTT. This codes for CASSYSSLMAEKLFF.